The sequence of this TCR beta chain was determined in a study of cytomegalovirus exposure and HLA in healthy donors. The study, taken as a whole, reports: There were some V segments, including TRBV6-2 and TRBV6-3, excluded as indistinguishable. Across HLA loci, a later analysis found differing TCR association rates, with DRB1 most and HLA-C fewest.

On this clone itself: Its target is unknown.

PCR employed 60 Vbeta and 13 Jbeta primers. The data were produced by immunoSEQ multiplex PCR, yet TCRdb's version contains in-frame clones alone and is incomplete. The sample lists some 150,000 clones; around 82% were seen once. This CDR3 region has 16 residues. Germline V lookup: CDR1 LNHDA, CDR2 SQIVND (reference sequence). Trimming took 3 bases from V and 0 from J, leaving 9 bases between them. Source material: PBMCs. The sequence was obtained from a woman aged 50 to 60 in good health and CMV-seropositive. The chain joins TRBV19 to TRBJ1-6, with D perhaps TRBD1 (6 bases). CDR3 amino acids: CASSIGQSSYNSPLHF. The CDR3 DNA sequence: TGTGCCAGTAGTATTGGACAGAGCTCCTATAATTCACCCCTCCACTTT.